A single T cell receptor beta chain is shown here with its context. Its antigen is as yet unknown. This specimen belongs to a study of OX40 agonist ivuxolimab in advanced cancers. Study-level information: At doses from 0.01 to 10 mg/kg, patients were given intravenous ivuxolimab every 2 weeks. Prior checkpoint blockade (anti-PD-1, anti-PD-L1 or anti-CTLA-4) was permitted; 40% had it.

General study findings and limits: On average, CD8+ T cells showed a greater number of expanded clones than CD4+.

Assay: immunoSEQ multiplex PCR; the TCRdb copy retains only in-frame clones and omits some. The data contain about 50,000 clones, roughly 86% of them singletons. Germline assignment: CDR1 SEHNR and CDR2 FQNEAQ (reference sequence). V was trimmed by 3 bases and J by 2 bases, leaving 13 bases between them. This CDR3 spans 15 amino acids. The source material was CD4+ or CD8+ T cells sorted from blood, sampled in a trial of the OX40 agonist ivuxolimab. The clonotype was recovered from an adult with an advanced solid tumor such as melanoma, head and neck, liver or kidney cancer. This chain connects TRBV7-9 to TRBJ2-5; TRBD2 might be the D (7 bases). This CDR3 reads CASSFEGGKQETQYF. In DNA form, the CDR3 reads TGTGCCAGCAGCTTCGAGGGGGGGAAGCAAGAGACCCAGTACTTC.